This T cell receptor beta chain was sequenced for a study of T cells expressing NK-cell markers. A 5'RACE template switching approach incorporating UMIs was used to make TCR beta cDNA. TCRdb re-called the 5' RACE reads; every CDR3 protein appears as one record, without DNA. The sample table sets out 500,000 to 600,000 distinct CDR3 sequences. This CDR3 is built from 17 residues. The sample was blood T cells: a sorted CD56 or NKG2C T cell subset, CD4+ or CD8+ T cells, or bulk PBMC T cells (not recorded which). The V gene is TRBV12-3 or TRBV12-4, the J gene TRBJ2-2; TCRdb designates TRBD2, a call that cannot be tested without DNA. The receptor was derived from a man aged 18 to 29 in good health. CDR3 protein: CASSLEGLAGASGELFF.